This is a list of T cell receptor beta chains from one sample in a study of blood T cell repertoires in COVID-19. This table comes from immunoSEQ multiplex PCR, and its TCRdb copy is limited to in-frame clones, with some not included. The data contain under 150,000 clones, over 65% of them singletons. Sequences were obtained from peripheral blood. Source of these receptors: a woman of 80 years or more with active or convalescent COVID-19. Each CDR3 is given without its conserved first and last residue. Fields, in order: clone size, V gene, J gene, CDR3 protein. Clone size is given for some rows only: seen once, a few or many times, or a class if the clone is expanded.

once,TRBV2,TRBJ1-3,ASRVELSGNTIY
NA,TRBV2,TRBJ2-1,ASSGGYPYNEQF
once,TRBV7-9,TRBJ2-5,ASSLLAEIQETQY
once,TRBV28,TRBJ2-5,ASSRTAETQY
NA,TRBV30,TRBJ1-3,AWSFRQGVFGNTIY
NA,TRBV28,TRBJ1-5,ASRDRDRVLSGNQPQH
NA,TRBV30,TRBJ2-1,AWSTGGGYNEQF
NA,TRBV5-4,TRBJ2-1,ASSPTSGANNEQF
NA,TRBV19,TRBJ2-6,ASTPLGARRYSGANVLT
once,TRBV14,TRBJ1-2,ASSQGTYWGYT
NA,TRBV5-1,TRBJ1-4,ASSLGGGREKLF
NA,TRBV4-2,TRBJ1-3,ASSQDQGVSGNTIY
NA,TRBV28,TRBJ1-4,ASSLWKSNEKLF
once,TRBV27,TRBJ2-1,ASSSTQGDEQF
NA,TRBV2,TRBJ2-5,ASSPGLAGGLETQY
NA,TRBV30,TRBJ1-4,AGGQGPNEKLF
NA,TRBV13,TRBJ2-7,ASSQWRTSRTYEQY
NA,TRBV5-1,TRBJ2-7,ASSLVGGFSYEQY
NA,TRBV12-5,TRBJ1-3,ASGSDRVGGNTIY
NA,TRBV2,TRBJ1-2,ASTGLGGNYGYT
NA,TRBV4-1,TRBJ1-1,ASSQDRGRRTEAF
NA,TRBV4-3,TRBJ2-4,ASSPNPGGYELAKNIQY
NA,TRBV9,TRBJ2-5,ASSEKGTVYQETQY
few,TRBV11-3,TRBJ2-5,ASSLGGRGETQY
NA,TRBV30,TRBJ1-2,AWSVLGGPSRGYT
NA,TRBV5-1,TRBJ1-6,ASSLGQEHNSPLH
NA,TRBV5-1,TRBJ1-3,ASSLDSSGNTIY
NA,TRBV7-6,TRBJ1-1,ASSPNLDAGNTEAF
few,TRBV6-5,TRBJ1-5,ASSPTGGVQPQH
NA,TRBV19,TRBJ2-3,ASSKATGTGGPEDTQY
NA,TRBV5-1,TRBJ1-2,ASSGGQGYGYT
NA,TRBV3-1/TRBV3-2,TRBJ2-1,ASRPLGSSYNEQF
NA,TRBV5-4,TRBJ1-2,ANSSTGNYGYT
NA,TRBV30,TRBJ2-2,AWSIRVGGELF
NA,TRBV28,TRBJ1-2,ASSYPRTGGYGYT
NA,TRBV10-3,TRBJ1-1,AISVRGTEAF
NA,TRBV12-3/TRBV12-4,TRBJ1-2,ASTFGQNGYT
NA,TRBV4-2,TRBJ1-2,ASSQGTGNYGYT
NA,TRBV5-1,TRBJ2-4,ASSLEGGKNIQY
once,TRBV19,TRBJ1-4,ASSITGFEKLF
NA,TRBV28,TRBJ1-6,ASKGQTYNSPLH
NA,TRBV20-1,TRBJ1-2,SASRGQKPIYGYT
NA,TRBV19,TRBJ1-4,ASSIDRGRTNEKLF
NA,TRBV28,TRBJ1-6,AILDRARGSYNSPLH
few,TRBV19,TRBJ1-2,ASSKGQSYGYT
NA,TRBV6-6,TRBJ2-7,ASSYSELTHEQY
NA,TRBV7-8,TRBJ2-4,ASSLGLAGPKNIQY
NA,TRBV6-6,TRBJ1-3,ASSYPELGVGNTIY
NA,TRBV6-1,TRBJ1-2,ASSEFFWDSAVGGYGYT
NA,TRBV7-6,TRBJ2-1,ASSLGTSGESEQF
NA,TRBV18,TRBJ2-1,ASSSGPGGDEQF
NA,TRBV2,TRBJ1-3,ASSLGTASGNTIY
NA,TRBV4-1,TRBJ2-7,ASSQDSGPGTGIFEQY